Listed below are T cell receptor beta chains from one sample, sequenced in a study of cytomegalovirus exposure and HLA in healthy donors. The protocol was immunoSEQ multiplex PCR, while the TCRdb copy is restricted to in-frame clones and leaves out a portion. The sample includes approximately 100,000 clones, approximately 85% seen only once; the top ten take about 3.9%. Sample: PBMCs. The receptors were gathered from a man between 25 and 39 years old in good health and CMV-seronegative. Each CDR3 is given with its conserved first and last residue. D genes are given only for firm matches. Not every row has a clone size; where given, it reads once, few, many or a size class.

TRBV14	-	15	-	TRBJ2-7	CASSQGPGLLVEQYF	TGTGCCAGCAGCCAAGGCCCAGGGCTTCTCGTCGAGCAGTACTTC
TRBV18	-	13	-	TRBJ1-5	CASSPYESQPQHF	TGTGCCAGCTCACCATACGAGAGTCAGCCCCAGCATTTT
TRBV6-1	TRBD1	13	-	TRBJ1-5	CASSGQGTQPQHF	TGTGCCAGCAGTGGACAGGGGACCCAGCCCCAGCATTTT
TRBV28	-	15	once	TRBJ2-2	CASSLGGGRTGELFF	TGTGCCAGCAGTTTGGGAGGCGGTCGCACCGGGGAGCTGTTTTTT
TRBV7-9	-	15	-	TRBJ1-1	CASSFPEGQGTEAFF	TGTGCCAGCAGCTTCCCGGAGGGTCAAGGCACTGAAGCTTTCTTT
TRBV10-3	TRBD1	15	-	TRBJ2-1	CAISDTGGNYNEQFF	TGTGCCATCAGTGATACAGGGGGAAACTACAATGAGCAGTTCTTC
TRBV18	-	15	-	TRBJ2-1	CASSPAGSNYNEQFF	TGTGCCAGCTCACCGGCGGGGAGTAATTACAATGAGCAGTTCTTC
TRBV19	TRBD1	15	-	TRBJ2-1	CASSRLQTGAIEQFF	TGTGCCAGTTCGAGATTACAGACAGGGGCAATTGAGCAGTTCTTC
TRBV4-1	-	14	-	TRBJ1-4	CASSQVQANEKLFF	TGCGCCAGCAGCCAAGTACAGGCGAATGAAAAACTGTTTTTT
TRBV21-1	-	15	-	TRBJ2-7	CASSKVGLGSYEQYF	-
TRBV5-1	-	15	-	TRBJ2-5	CASSMGGLGSETQYF	TGCGCCAGCAGCATGGGGGGGCTAGGTTCGGAGACCCAGTACTTC
TRBV14	-	18	once	TRBJ2-6	CASSPAGQGPSGANVLTF	TGTGCCAGCAGCCCTGCGGGGCAGGGACCCTCTGGGGCCAACGTCCTGACTTTC
TRBV5-1	TRBD1	18	few	TRBJ1-6	CASSLERWDRGRDSPLHF	TGCGCCAGCAGCTTGGAAAGATGGGACAGGGGAAGGGATTCACCCCTCCACTTT
TRBV5-4	TRBD2	15	-	TRBJ2-7	CASSPRGGRAYEQYF	TGTGCCAGCAGCCCTCGGGGCGGGAGGGCCTACGAGCAGTACTTC
TRBV2	TRBD2	16	-	TRBJ2-1	CASSEAKGLADNEQFF	TGTGCCAGCAGTGAAGCGAAGGGTCTAGCGGACAATGAGCAGTTCTTC
TRBV9	-	15	-	TRBJ1-3	CASSVDGDSGNTIYF	TGTGCCAGCAGCGTAGACGGAGACTCTGGAAACACCATATATTTT
TRBV5-8	-	15	-	TRBJ1-5	CASSLGGRSNQPQHF	TGTGCCAGCAGCTTGGGAGGGAGGAGCAATCAGCCCCAGCATTTT
TRBV4-1	-	13	-	TRBJ2-7	CASSQAPGYEQYF	TGCGCCAGCAGCCAAGCCCCAGGCTACGAGCAGTACTTC
TRBV11-2	-	16	-	TRBJ2-3	CASSLEILIRGDTQYF	TGTGCCAGCAGCTTAGAAATTCTAATCAGAGGGGATACGCAGTATTTT
TRBV19	TRBD2	14	-	TRBJ2-2	CASKVAGVSGELFF	TGTGCCAGTAAGGTTGCGGGAGTATCCGGGGAGCTGTTTTTT
TRBV7-9	TRBD2	15	-	TRBJ2-5	CASSYGRLAGETQYF	TGTGCCAGCAGCTATGGGCGACTAGCGGGGGAGACCCAGTACTTC
TRBV5-6	TRBD1	15	-	TRBJ1-5	CASSSTGEGNQPQHF	TGTGCCAGCAGCTCTACAGGGGAAGGCAATCAGCCCCAGCATTTT
TRBV27	-	18	-	TRBJ2-5	CASRSNRDFHRLEETQYF	TGTGCCAGCAGATCCAACCGGGACTTCCACCGTTTAGAAGAGACCCAGTACTTC
TRBV27	-	14	few	TRBJ2-1	CASSLSRGGNEQFF	TGTGCCAGCAGTTTATCGCGCGGAGGCAATGAGCAGTTCTTC
TRBV9	-	14	-	TRBJ2-2	CASSVERRVGELFF	TGTGCCAGCAGCGTAGAAAGGAGGGTAGGGGAGCTGTTTTTT
TRBV10-3	-	14	-	TRBJ2-1	CAISESRQDNEQFF	TGTGCCATCAGCGAGAGTAGGCAGGACAATGAGCAGTTCTTC
TRBV6-6	-	14	few	TRBJ1-4	CASSYEETNEKLFF	TGTGCCAGCAGTTATGAGGAGACTAATGAAAAACTGTTTTTT
TRBV7-9	TRBD2	15	-	TRBJ2-7	CASSSLSGRAHEQYF	TGTGCCAGCAGCTCCCTTAGCGGGAGGGCCCACGAGCAGTACTTC
TRBV4-1	-	15	few	TRBJ2-1	CASSQAKLGADEQFF	TGCGCCAGCAGCCAAGCAAAATTGGGAGCCGATGAGCAGTTCTTC